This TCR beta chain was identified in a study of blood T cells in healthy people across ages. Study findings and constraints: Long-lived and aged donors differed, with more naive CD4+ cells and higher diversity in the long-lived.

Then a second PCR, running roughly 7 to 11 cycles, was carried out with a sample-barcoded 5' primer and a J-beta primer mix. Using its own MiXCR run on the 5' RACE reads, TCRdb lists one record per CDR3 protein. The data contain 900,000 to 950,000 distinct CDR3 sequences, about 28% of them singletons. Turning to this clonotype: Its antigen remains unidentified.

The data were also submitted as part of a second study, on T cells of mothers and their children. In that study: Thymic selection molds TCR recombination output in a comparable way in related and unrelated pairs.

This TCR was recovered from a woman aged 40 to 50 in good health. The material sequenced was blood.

The CDR3 spells CASSLSVVAQPQHF. The CDR3 DNA sequence: TGTGCCAGCAGTTTATCTGTGGTCGCTCAGCCCCAGCATTTT. The rearrangement joins TRBV12-3 or TRBV12-4 to TRBJ1-5; D remains ambiguous. The germline V and J ends were trimmed by 2 bases and 6 bases, with 11 bases remaining between them. The CDR3 totals 14 residues.